The subject of this entry is one TCR beta chain. In the original analysis: Reference gene primer amplification gave nucleated cell count estimates. Clones were sequenced by immunoSEQ multiplex PCR, and TCRdb holds only the in-frame ones, with some missing. The V and J calls and clone size are taken from that table; D and trimming were inferred from the DNA. The repertoire includes about 200,000 clones, roughly 80% of them detected once, and approximately 5.4% sits in the top ten. The record originates from a study of blood T cell repertoires in COVID-19. Study in general: Some COVID-19 samples were acute and others convalescent; all came from the United States, Italy and Spain. PBMCs, B-cell-depleted T cells, or T cells were the source of the cDNA or gDNA that made up the material.

Germline V lookup: CDR1 LNHDA, CDR2 SQIVND (reference sequence). Between the trimmed V and J ends, which lost 1 base and 6 bases, there was a span of 10 bases. The CDR3 is 14 residues long. Sequencing was done on a sample of peripheral blood. The chain recombines TRBV19 with TRBJ2-1; tentative D call: TRBD2 (5 bases). This receptor was taken from a human donor in a cohort sampled during active COVID-19. The CDR3 spells CASSIVRARNEQFF. The CDR3 nucleotides are TGTGCCAGTAGTATAGTGCGGGCCCGCAATGAGCAGTTCTTC.